This T cell receptor beta chain was captured by sequencing in a study of cytomegalovirus exposure and HLA in healthy donors. The J segment lost 2 bases and the V segment lost 6 bases, leaving 17 bases of the junction unmatched. From germline, CDR1 is MNHEY and CDR2 SMNVEV (reference sequence). The CDR3 has 18 amino acids. PCR was performed using 60 Vbeta and 13 Jbeta primers. Data came from immunoSEQ multiplex PCR; TCRdb stores just in-frame clones and leaves some out. The sample has under 150,000 clones, over 55% seen once. The TCR sequence derives from a man aged 18 to 30 in good health and CMV-seropositive. The gene calls are TRBV27 and TRBJ2-5; 8 nucleotides agree with TRBD1. The sample taken for sequencing was PBMCs. The CDR3 DNA is TGTGCCAGCAGGGGTAGACCAGACAGGGGCGTGTTTCAAGAGACCCAGTACTTC. Translating gives CASRGRPDRGVFQETQYF.